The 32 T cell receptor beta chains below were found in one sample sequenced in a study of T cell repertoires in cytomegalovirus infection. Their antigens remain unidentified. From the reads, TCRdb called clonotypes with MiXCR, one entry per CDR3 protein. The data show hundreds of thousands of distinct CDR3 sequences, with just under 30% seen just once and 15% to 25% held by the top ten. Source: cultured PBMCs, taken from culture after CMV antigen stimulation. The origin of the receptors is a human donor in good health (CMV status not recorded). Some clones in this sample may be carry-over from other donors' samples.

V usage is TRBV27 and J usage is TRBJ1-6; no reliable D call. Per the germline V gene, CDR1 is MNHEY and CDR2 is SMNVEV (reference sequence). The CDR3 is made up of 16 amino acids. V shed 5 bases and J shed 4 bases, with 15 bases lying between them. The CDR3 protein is CASSPERGEYNSPLHF. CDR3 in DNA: TGTGCCAGCAGTCCAGAGAGAGGAGAATATAATTCACCCCTCCACTTT.

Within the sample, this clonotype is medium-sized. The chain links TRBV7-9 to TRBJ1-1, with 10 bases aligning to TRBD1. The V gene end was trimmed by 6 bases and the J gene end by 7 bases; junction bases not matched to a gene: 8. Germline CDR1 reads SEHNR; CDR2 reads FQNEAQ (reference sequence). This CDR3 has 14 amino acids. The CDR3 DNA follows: TGTGCCAGCAGTCAAGAGGGACAGGGGAATGAAGCTTTCTTT. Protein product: CASSQEGQGNEAFF.

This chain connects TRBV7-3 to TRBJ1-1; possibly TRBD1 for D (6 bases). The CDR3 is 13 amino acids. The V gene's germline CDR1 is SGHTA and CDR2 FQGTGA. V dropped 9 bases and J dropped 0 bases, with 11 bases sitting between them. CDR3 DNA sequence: TGTGCCAGTTACAGGGATATGAACACTGAAGCTTTCTTT. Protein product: CASYRDMNTEAFF.

CDR3 amino acids: CAAGHPGAEAFF. The CDR3 nucleotides are TGTGCGGCGGGACATCCGGGGGCTGAAGCTTTCTTT. The J gene is TRBJ1-1, the V gene TRBV25-1, with D possibly being TRBD1 (6 bases). The CDR3 is made up of 12 amino acids. Germline V gene data show CDR1 as MGHDK and CDR2 as SYGVNS.

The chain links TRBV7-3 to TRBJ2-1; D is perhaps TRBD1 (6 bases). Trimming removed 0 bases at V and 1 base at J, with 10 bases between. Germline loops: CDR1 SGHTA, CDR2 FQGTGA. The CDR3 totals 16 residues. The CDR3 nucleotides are TGTGCCAGCAGCTTAACTCGGACAGTATCCTACAATGAGCAGTTCTTC. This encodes CASSLTRTVSYNEQFF.

This CDR3 reads CASAPNPGTGEKYF. The CDR3 DNA reads as TGTGCCAGCGCCCCCAACCCCGGAACAGGGGAGAAGTACTTC. V is TRBV19 and J is TRBJ2-4; 7 bases map to TRBD1. This CDR3 is 14 amino acids long. V shed 9 bases and J 14 bases; nucleotides not matched to a gene: 19. The germline V gene has CDR1 LNHDA and CDR2 SQIVND (reference sequence).

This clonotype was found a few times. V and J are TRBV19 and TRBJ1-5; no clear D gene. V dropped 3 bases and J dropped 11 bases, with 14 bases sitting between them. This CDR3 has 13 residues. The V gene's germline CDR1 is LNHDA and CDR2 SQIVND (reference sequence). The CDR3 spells CASSIRTAPAQHF. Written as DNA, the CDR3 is TGTGCCAGTAGTATCAGGACCGCGCCAGCCCAGCATTTT.

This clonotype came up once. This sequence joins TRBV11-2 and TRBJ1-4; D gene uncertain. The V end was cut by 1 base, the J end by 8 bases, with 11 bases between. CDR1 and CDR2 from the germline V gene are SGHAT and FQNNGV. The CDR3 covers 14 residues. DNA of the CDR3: TGTGCCAGCAGCTTAGTACCGTCGGGGGAAAAACTGTTTTTT. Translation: CASSLVPSGEKLFF.

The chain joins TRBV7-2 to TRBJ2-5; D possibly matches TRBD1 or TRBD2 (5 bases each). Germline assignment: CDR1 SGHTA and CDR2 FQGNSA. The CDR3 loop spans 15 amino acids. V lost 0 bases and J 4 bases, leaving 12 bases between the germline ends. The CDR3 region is CASSLAGDPRETQYF. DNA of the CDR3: TGTGCCAGCAGCTTAGCTGGGGACCCGCGAGAGACCCAGTACTTC.

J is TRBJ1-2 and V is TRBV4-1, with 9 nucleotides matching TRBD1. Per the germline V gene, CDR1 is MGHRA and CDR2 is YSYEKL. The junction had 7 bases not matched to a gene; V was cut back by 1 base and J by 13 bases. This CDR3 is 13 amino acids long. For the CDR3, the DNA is TGCGCCAGCAGCCAAGTACAGGGGGCGGTCAGCACCTTC. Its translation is CASSQVQGAVSTF.

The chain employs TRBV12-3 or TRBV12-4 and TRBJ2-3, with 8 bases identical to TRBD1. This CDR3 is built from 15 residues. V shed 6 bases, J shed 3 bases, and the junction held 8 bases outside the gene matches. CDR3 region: CASSYTGGLTDTQYF. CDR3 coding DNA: TGTGCCAGCAGCTACACAGGGGGTTTAACAGATACGCAGTATTTT.

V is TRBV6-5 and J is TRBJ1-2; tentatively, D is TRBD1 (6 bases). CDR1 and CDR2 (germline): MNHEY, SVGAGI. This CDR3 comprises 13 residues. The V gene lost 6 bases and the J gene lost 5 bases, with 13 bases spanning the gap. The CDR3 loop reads CASRTEGTYGYTF. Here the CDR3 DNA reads TGTGCCAGCAGGACCGAGGGGACATATGGCTACACCTTC.

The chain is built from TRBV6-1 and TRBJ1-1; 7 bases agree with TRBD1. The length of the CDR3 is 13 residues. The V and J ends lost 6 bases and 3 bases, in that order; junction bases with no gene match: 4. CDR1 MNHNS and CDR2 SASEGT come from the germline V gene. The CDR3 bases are TGTGCCAGCAGGACAGGGTTGGACACTGAAGCTTTCTTT. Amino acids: CASRTGLDTEAFF.

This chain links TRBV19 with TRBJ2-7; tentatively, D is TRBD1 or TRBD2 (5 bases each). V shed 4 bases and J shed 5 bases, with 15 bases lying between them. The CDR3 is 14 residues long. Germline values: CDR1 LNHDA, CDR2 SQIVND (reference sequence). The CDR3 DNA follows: TGTGCCAGTAGTAGCGCCGGGACCCCGGACGAGCAGTACTTC. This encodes CASSSAGTPDEQYF. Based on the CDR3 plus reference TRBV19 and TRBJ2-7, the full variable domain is DGGITQSPKYLFRKEGQNVTLSCEQNLNHDAMYWYRQDPGQGLRLIYYSQIVNDFQKGDIAEGYSVSREKKESFPLTVTSAQKNPTAFYLCASSSAGTPDEQYFGPGTRLTVT.

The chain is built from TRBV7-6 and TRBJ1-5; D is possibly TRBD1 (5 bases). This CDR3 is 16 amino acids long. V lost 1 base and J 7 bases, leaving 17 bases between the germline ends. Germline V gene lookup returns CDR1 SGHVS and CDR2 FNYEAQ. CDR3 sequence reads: CASSLGAGRGGQPQHF. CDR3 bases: TGTGCCAGCAGCTTAGGGGCAGGGAGAGGTGGCCAGCCCCAGCATTTT.

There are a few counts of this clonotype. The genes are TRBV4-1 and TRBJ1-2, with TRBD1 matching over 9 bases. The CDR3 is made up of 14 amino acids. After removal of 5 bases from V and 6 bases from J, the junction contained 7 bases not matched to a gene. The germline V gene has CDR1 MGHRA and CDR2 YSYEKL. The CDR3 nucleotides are TGCGCCAGCAGCGTGCAACAGGGGGCTGATGGCTACACCTTC. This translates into CASSVQQGADGYTF.

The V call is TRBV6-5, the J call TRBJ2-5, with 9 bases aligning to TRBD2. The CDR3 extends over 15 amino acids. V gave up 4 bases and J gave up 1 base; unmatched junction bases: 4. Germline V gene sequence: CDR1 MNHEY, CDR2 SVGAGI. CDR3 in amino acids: CASSLAGELQETQYF. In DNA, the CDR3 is TGTGCCAGCAGTTTAGCGGGAGAGCTCCAAGAGACCCAGTACTTC.

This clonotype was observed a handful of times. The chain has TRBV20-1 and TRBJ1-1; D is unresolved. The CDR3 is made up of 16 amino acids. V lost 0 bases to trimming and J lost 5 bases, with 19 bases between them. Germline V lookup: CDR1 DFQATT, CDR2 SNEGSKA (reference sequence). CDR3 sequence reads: CSARDRRMWSVTEAFF. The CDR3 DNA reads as TGCAGTGCTAGAGATCGCCGGATGTGGTCTGTGACTGAAGCTTTCTTT.

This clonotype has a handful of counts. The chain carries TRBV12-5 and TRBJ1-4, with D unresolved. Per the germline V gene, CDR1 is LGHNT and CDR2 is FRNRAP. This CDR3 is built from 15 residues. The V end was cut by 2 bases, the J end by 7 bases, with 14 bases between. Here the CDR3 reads CASGLLAPLPEKLFF. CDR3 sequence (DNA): TGTGCTAGTGGTTTGCTCGCGCCACTCCCTGAAAAACTGTTTTTT.

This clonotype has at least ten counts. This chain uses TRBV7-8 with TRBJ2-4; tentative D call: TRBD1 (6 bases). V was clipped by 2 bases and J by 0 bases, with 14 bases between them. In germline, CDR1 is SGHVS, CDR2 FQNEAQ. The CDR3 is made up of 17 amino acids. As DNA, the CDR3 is TGTGCCAGCAGCTTATCCGGGACAATGATAGCCAAAAACATTCAGTACTTC. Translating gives CASSLSGTMIAKNIQYF.

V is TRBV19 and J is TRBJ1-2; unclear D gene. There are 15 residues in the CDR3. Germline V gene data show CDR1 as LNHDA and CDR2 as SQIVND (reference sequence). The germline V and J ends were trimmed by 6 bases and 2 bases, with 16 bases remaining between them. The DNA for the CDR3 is TGTGCCAGTAGCCCCCGTCTTAGGAACAACTATGGCTACACCTTC. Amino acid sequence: CASSPRLRNNYGYTF. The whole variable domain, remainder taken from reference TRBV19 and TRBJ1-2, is DGGITQSPKYLFRKEGQNVTLSCEQNLNHDAMYWYRQDPGQGLRLIYYSQIVNDFQKGDIAEGYSVSREKKESFPLTVTSAQKNPTAFYLCASSPRLRNNYGYTFGSGTRLTVV.

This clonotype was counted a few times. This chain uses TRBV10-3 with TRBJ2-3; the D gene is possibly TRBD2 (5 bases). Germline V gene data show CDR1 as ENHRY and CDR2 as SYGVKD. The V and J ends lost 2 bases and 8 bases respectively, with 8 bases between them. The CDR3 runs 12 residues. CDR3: CAISETGSTQYF. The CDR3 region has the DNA TGTGCCATCAGTGAGACGGGGAGTACGCAGTATTTT.

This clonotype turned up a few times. The CDR3 here is CASTKPGTGVNEQFF. DNA of the CDR3: TGTGCCAGCACCAAACCGGGGACAGGGGTTAATGAGCAGTTCTTC. J is TRBJ2-1 and V is TRBV25-1; 10 bases fit TRBD1. The germline gives CDR1 MGHDK, CDR2 SYGVNS. The CDR3 is 15 residues long. V trimming: 7 bases; J trimming: 7 bases; junction bases outside the gene matches: 10.

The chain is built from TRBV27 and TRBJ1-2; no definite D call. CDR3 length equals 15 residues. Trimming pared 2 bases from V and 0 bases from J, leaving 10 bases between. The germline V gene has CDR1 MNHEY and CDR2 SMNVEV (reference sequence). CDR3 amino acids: CASSLPDNPNYGYTF. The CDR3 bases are TGTGCCAGCAGTTTACCCGACAACCCTAACTATGGCTACACCTTC.

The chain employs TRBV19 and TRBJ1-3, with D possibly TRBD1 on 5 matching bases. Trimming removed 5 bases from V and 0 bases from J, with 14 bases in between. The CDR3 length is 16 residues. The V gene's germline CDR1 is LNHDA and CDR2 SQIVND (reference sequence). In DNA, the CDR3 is TGTGCCAGTAGTCCCCTCCTAGGGACCTCTGGAAACACCATATATTTT. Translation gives CASSPLLGTSGNTIYF.

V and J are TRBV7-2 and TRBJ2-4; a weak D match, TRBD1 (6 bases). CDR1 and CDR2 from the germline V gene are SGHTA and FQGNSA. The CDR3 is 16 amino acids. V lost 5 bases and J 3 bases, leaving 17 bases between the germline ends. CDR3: CASSGGLVVGKNIQYF. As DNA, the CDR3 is TGTGCCAGCAGCGGGGGCCTTGTTGTGGGCAAAAACATTCAGTACTTC.

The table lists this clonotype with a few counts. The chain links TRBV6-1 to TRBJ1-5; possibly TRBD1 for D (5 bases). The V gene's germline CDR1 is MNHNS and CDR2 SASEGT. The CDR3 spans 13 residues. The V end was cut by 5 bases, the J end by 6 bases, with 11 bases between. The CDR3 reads CASSPQGIQPQHF. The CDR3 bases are TGTGCCAGCAGTCCGCAGGGAATTCAGCCCCAGCATTTT.

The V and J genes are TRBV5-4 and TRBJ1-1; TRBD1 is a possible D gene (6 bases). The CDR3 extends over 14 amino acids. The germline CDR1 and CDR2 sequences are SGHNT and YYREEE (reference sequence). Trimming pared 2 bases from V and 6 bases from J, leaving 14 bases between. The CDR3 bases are TGTGCCAGCAGCTTCAGGACAGAGGTTCCTGAAGCTTTCTTT. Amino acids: CASSFRTEVPEAFF. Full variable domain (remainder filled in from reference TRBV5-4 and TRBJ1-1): ETGVTQSPTHLIKTRGQQVTLRCSSQSGHNTVSWYQQALGQGPQFIFQYYREEENGRGNFPPRFSGLQFPNYSSELNVNALELDDSALYLCASSFRTEVPEAFFGQGTRLTVV.

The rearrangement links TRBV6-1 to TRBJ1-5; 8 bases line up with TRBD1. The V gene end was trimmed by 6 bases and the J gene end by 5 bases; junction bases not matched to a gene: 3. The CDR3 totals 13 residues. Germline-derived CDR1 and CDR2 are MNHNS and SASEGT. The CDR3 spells CASRNRGDQPQHF. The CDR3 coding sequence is TGTGCCAGCAGAAACAGGGGGGATCAGCCCCAGCATTTT.

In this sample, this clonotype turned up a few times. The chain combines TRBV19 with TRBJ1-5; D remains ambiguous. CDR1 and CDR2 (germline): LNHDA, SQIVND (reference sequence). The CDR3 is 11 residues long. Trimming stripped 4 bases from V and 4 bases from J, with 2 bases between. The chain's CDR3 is CASSKNQPQHF. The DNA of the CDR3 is TGTGCCAGTAGTAAAAATCAGCCCCAGCATTTT.

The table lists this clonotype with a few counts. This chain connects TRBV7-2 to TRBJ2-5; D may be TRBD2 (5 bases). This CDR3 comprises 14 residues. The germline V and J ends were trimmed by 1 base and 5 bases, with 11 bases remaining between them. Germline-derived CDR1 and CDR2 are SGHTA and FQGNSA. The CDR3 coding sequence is TGTGCCAGCAGCTTAGTGACGGGCGGGGAGACCCAGTACTTC. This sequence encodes CASSLVTGGETQYF.

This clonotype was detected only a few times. This chain's CDR3 is CASSRRRMSNEKLFF. The CDR3 bases are TGTGCCAGCAGCCGGAGAAGGATGTCGAATGAAAAACTGTTTTTT. The rearrangement joins TRBV7-8 to TRBJ1-4, with D unresolved. The germline V gene encodes CDR1 SGHVS and CDR2 FQNEAQ. The V end was cut by 5 bases, the J end by 5 bases, with 15 bases between. The CDR3 length is 15 residues. The whole variable domain, filled in from reference TRBV7-8 and TRBJ1-4, reads GAGVSQSPRYKVAKRGQDVALRCDPISGHVSLFWYQQALGQGPEFLTYFQNEAQLDKSGLPSDRFFAERPEGSVSTLKIQRTQQEDSAVYLCASSRRRMSNEKLFFGSGTQLSVL.